The clone carrying this T cell receptor beta chain is categorized as medium-sized. Its antigen is not identified. V trimming: 6 bases; J trimming: 7 bases; junction bases outside the gene matches: 7. The CDR3 length is 13 residues. Whole-study findings and limits: Tumor memory CD4+ T cell TCR gene usage clustered with blood and lymph node memory CD4+ cells and lymph node naive CD4+ cells. Around 12% of tumor Treg sequences matched naive CD4+ cells.

The TRBV12-4/TRBJ1-2 clonotypes were amplified using barcode primers with ligated adaptors. TCRdb ran MiXCR on the multiplex PCR reads and lists one entry per CDR3 protein. The table has 1,500 to 2,000 distinct CDR3 sequences, over 3.5% seen once. This sequence originates from a female donor with breast cancer. This sequence joins TRBV12-3 or TRBV12-4 and TRBJ1-2; 8 nucleotides align to TRBD1. Input material: naive CD4+ T cells sorted from blood. The subset denotes: naive CD4+ T cells, CD4+CD45RA+CD25-. CDR3 nucleotide sequence: TGTGCCAGCAGCCGGGACAGGTTGGGTGGCTACACCTTC. Translated, it gives CASSRDRLGGYTF.